The 14 T cell receptor beta chains below all came from one sample that was sequenced in a study of T cells in Graves' hyperthyroidism and ophthalmopathy. Template material for amplifying TCR beta CDR3 regions consisted of RNA transcripts. In the first-round RT-PCR of the TCR CDR3, the HTBI primer set was used. Using its own MiXCR run on the multiplex PCR reads, TCRdb lists one record per CDR3 protein. The data contain more than 500,000 distinct CDR3 sequences, 15% to 20% of them seen just once; the ten biggest clones take up 25% to 30%. The specimen was blood. These receptor sequences come from a woman aged 30 to 39 with Graves' ophthalmopathy.

The genes are TRBV19 and TRBJ2-1; D unresolved. Germline values: CDR1 LNHDA, CDR2 SQIVND (reference sequence). V was shortened by 5 bases and J by 5 bases, with 10 bases between the two germline ends. There are 13 residues in the CDR3. The CDR3 coding sequence is TGTGCCAGTAGTGGAAGGACCAACAATGAGCAGTTCTTC. Protein product: CASSGRTNNEQFF.

This clonotype was counted ten times or more. The genes are TRBV28 and TRBJ2-5; a possible D gene is TRBD1 (5 bases). The CDR3 has 14 amino acids. Deletions cut 5 bases from V and 3 bases from J, with 13 bases between. Germline V gives CDR1 MDHEN, CDR2 SYDVKM. The CDR3 nucleotides are TGTGCCAGCAGTCCCGAGACAGTGGAAGAGACCCAGTACTTC. It is translated as CASSPETVEETQYF.

In this sample, this clonotype turned up many times. The rearrangement links TRBV20-1 to TRBJ2-1; TRBD2 aligns across 12 bases. Germline loops: CDR1 DFQATT, CDR2 SNEGSKA (reference sequence). Germline trimming cut 2 bases from V and 3 bases from J; bases unmatched to any gene: 2. CDR3 length: 15 residues. DNA of the CDR3: TGCAGTGCTAGACTAGCGGGAGGGTTCTACAATGAGCAGTTCTTC. It yields the protein CSARLAGGFYNEQFF.

Remarks on this clonotype: A read error may explain this, as a much larger clone is one base away. This rearrangement joins TRBV28 to TRBJ2-6; D unresolved. This CDR3 has 13 amino acids. CDR1 is MDHEN and CDR2 is SYDVKM in the germline V gene. As DNA, the CDR3 is TGTGCCAACAGTTCTGTAACTCCTGACGTCCTGACTTTC. This sequence encodes CANSSVTPDVLTF. The whole variable domain, remainder taken from reference TRBV28 and TRBJ2-6, is DVKVTQSSRYLVKRTGEKVFLECVQDMDHENMFWYRQDPGLGLRLIYFSYDVKMKEKGDIPEGYSVSREKKERFSLILESASTNQTSMYLCANSSVTPDVLTFGAGSRLTVL.

This clonotype has a count of ten or more. The chain carries TRBV4-2 and TRBJ2-7; D possibly uses TRBD1 or TRBD2 (5 bases each). Germline values: CDR1 LGHNA, CDR2 YNFKEQ. This CDR3 is built from 13 residues. The V end was cut by 1 base, the J end by 2 bases, with 6 bases between. CDR3 nucleotides: TGTGCCAGCAGCCAAGGGGACGCCTACGAGCAGTACTTC. This translates into CASSQGDAYEQYF.

This clonotype turned up a few times. The missing conserved phenylalanine or tryptophan at the end of this CDR3 makes a read error likely. This chain links TRBV5-6 with TRBJ1-1, with D unclear. Trimming took off 4 bases at V and 2 bases at J, with 12 bases between the two ends. The CDR3 totals 14 residues. The germline V gene encodes CDR1 SGHDT and CDR2 YYEEEE. Here the CDR3 DNA reads TGTGCCAGCAGCCCCCGGGGTCACAACACTGAAGCTTTCTCT. Amino acid sequence: CASSPRGHNTEAFS.

This chain links TRBV11-2 with TRBJ2-5; 10 nucleotides line up with TRBD1. Germline CDR1 reads SGHAT; CDR2 reads FQNNGV. The V gene end was trimmed by 3 bases and the J gene end by 4 bases; junction bases not matched to a gene: 5. The CDR3 has 15 amino acids. CDR3 nucleotides: TGTGCCAGCAGCTTTCCTGGACAGGGGGTAGAGACCCAGTACTTC. Protein product: CASSFPGQGVETQYF.

This clonotype was picked up many times. This sequence joins TRBV29-1 and TRBJ2-7; D gene unclear. The germline CDR1 and CDR2 sequences are SQVTM and ANQGSEA. V lost 5 bases to trimming and J lost 7 bases, with 9 bases between them. The CDR3 is 10 amino acids. The CDR3: CSVYGREQYF. DNA for the CDR3: TGCAGCGTTTATGGCCGGGAGCAGTACTTC.

This clonotype was counted many times. The chain uses TRBV20-1 and TRBJ2-1, with D perhaps TRBD1 (6 bases). Per the germline V gene, CDR1 is DFQATT and CDR2 is SNEGSKA (reference sequence). Trimming stripped 1 base from V and 8 bases from J, with 15 bases between. The CDR3 totals 14 residues. The CDR3 here is CSARAGVQGDEQFF. In nucleotides, the CDR3 is TGCAGTGCTAGAGCAGGGGTCCAGGGTGATGAGCAGTTCTTC.

This clonotype was seen repeatedly, ten times or more. The CDR3 sequence is CASSPDGRGAQYF. CDR3 coding DNA: TGTGCCAGCAGCCCGGACGGGAGAGGGGCCCAGTACTTC. The chain is built from TRBV28 and TRBJ2-5; TRBD2 is a possible D gene (6 bases). Germline-derived CDR1 and CDR2 are MDHEN and SYDVKM. Deletions cut 6 bases from V and 9 bases from J, with 17 bases between. CDR3 length: 13 residues.

This clonotype was seen a handful of times. The rearrangement links TRBV19 to TRBJ1-1, with a tentative D call TRBD1 (6 bases). Trimming took 3 bases from V and 4 from J, leaving 15 bases between them. Germline assignment: CDR1 LNHDA and CDR2 SQIVND (reference sequence). The CDR3 covers 15 residues. Here the CDR3 DNA reads TGTGCCAGTAGTATTAGTACAGGAGGGGGCACTGAAGCTTTCTTT. This sequence encodes CASSISTGGGTEAFF.

Many counts were recorded for this clonotype. The gene calls are TRBV20-1 and TRBJ2-7, with 12 positions matching TRBD2. CDR1 and CDR2 (germline): DFQATT, SNEGSKA (reference sequence). V lost 1 base and J lost 4; bases outside the gene matches: 5. This CDR3 region has 15 residues. CDR3 sequence: CSARGRLAGVYEQYF. CDR3 DNA sequence: TGCAGTGCTAGAGGCCGACTAGCGGGAGTGTACGAGCAGTACTTC.

The chain recombines TRBV9 with TRBJ2-3; 7 positions match TRBD1. The V segment lost 4 bases and the J segment 0 bases; nucleotides outside the gene matches: 8. The germline CDR1 and CDR2 sequences are SGDLS and YYNGEE. The CDR3 sequence is 16 residues long. The CDR3 protein is CASSSRQGQSTDTQYF. The CDR3 bases are TGTGCCAGCAGCTCCCGACAGGGCCAGAGCACAGATACGCAGTATTTT.

In this sample, this clonotype turned up many times. The J gene is TRBJ1-6, the V gene TRBV12-3 or TRBV12-4; 9 bases align to TRBD1. With 7 bases clipped from V and 10 bases from J, the junction kept 5 bases outside the gene matches. CDR3 size: 13 residues. This CDR3 reads CASNGQGNSPLHF. The CDR3 nucleotides are TGTGCCAGCAATGGACAGGGGAACTCACCCCTCCACTTT.